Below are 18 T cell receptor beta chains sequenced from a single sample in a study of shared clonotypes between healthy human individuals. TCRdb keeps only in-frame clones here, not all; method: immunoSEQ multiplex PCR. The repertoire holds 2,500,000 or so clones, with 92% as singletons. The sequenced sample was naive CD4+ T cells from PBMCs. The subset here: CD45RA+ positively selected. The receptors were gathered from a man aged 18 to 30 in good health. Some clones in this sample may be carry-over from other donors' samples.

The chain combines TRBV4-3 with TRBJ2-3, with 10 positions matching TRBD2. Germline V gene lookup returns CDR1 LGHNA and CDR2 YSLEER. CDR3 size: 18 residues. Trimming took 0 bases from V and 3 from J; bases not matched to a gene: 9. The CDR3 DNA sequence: TGCGCCAGCAGCCAAGATAAGGCTAGCGGGAGTCTGACAGATACGCAGTATTTT. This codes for CASSQDKASGSLTDTQYF.

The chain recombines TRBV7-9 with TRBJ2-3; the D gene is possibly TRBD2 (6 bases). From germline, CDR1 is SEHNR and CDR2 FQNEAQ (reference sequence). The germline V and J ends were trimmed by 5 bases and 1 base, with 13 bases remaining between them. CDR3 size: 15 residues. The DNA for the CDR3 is TGTGCCAGCAGCGGGCGGACTAAGCGCACAGATACGCAGTATTTT. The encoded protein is CASSGRTKRTDTQYF.

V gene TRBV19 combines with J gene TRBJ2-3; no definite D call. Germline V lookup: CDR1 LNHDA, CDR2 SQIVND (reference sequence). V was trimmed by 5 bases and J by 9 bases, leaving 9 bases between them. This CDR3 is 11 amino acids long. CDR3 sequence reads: CASSLSDTQYF. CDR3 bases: TGTGCCAGTAGTTTAAGCGACACGCAGTATTTT.

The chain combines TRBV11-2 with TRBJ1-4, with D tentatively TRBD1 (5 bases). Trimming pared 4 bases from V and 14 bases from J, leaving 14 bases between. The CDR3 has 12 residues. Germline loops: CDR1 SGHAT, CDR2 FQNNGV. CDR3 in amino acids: CASSSPAWGLFF. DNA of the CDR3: TGTGCCAGCAGCTCCCCGGCTTGGGGGCTGTTTTTT.

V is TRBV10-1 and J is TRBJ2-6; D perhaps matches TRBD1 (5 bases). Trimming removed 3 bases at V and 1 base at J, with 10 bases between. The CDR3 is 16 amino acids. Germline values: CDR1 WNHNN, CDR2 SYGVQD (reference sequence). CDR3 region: CASSEPQGSGANVLTF. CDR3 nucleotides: TGCGCCAGCAGTGAACCTCAGGGATCTGGGGCCAACGTCCTGACTTTC.

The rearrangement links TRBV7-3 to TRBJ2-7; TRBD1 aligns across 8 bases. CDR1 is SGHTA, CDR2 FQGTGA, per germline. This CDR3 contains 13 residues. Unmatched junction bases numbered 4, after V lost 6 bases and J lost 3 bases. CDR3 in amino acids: CASSRQGRYEQYF. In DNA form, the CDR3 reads TGTGCCAGCAGTCGACAGGGGCGCTACGAGCAGTACTTC.

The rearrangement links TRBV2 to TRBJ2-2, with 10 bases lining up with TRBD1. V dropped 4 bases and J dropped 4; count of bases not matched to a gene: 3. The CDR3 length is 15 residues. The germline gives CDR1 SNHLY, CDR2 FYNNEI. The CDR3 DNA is TGTGCCAGCAGTGCTAGGACAGGGGGCACCGGGGAGCTGTTTTTT. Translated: CASSARTGGTGELFF.

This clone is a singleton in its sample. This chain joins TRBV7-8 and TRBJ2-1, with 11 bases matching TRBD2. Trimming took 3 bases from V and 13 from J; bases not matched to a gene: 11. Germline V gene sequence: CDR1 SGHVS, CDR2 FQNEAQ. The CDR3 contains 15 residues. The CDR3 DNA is TGTGCCAGCAGCTTTTCGTGGGAACTAGCGGGAGTTCAGTTCTTC. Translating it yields CASSFSWELAGVQFF.

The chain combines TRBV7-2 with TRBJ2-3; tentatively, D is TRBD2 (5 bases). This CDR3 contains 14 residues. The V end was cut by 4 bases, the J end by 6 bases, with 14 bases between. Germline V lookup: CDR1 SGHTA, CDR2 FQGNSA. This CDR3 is CASSSGPQRDTQYF. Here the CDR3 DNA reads TGTGCCAGCAGCTCCGGACCCCAGCGGGATACGCAGTATTTT. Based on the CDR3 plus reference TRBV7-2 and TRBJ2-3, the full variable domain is GAGVSQSPSNKVTEKGKDVELRCDPISGHTALYWYRQSLGQGLEFLIYFQGNSAPDKSGLPSDRFSAERTGGSVSTLTIQRTQQEDSAVYLCASSSGPQRDTQYFGPGTRLTVL.

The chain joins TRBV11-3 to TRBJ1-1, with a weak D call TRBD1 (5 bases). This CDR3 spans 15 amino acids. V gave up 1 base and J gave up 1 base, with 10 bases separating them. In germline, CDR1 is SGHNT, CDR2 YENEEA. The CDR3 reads CASSLGGPGNTEAFF. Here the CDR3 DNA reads TGTGCCAGCAGCTTAGGGGGCCCTGGGAACACTGAAGCTTTCTTT.

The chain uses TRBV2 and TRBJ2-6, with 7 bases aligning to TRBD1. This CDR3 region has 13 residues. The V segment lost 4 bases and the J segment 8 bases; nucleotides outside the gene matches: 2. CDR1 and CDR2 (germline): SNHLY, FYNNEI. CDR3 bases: TGTGCCAGCAGTGCGACAGGGTCCAACGTCCTGACTTTC. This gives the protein CASSATGSNVLTF.

DNA of the CDR3: TGTGCCAGCAGCCCCTGGAGGGGGAAGGATGAAAAACTGTTTTTT. It encodes CASSPWRGKDEKLFF. The chain links TRBV6-5 to TRBJ1-4; TRBD1 might be the D (6 bases). Deletions cut 6 bases from V and 6 bases from J, with 17 bases between. There are 15 residues in the CDR3. CDR1 and CDR2 from the germline V gene are MNHEY and SVGAGI.

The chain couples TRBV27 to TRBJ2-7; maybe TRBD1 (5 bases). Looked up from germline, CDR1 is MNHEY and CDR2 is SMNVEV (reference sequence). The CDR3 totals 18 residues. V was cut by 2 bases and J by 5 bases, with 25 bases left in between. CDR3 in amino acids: CASSLRVWNGAGINEQYF. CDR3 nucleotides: TGTGCCAGCAGTTTAAGGGTCTGGAACGGAGCAGGGATTAACGAGCAGTACTTC.

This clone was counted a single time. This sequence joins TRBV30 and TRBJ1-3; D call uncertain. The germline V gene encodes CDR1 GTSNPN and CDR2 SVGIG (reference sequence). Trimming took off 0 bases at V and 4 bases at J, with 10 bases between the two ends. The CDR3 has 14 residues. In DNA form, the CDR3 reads TGTGCCTGGAGTGTCGGGGTTCCAGGAAACACCATATATTTT. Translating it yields CAWSVGVPGNTIYF. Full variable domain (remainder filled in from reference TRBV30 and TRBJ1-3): SQTIHQWPATLVQPVGSPLSLECTVEGTSNPNLYWYRQAAGRGLQLLFYSVGIGQISSEVPQNLSASRPQDRQFILSSKKLLLSDSGFYLCAWSVGVPGNTIYFGEGSWLTVV.

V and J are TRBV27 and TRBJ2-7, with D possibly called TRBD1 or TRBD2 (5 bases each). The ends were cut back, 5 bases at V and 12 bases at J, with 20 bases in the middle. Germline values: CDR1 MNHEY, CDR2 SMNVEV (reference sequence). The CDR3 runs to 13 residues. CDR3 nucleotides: TGTGCCAGCAGTCTCCCCGGGACCCATGTCTCGTACTTC. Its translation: CASSLPGTHVSYF.

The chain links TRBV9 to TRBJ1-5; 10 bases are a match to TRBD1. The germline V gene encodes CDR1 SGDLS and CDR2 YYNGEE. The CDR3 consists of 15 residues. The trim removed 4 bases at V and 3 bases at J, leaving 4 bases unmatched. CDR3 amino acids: CASSKGQGNNQPQHF. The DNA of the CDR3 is TGTGCCAGCAGCAAGGGACAGGGGAACAATCAGCCCCAGCATTTT.

Here the CDR3 DNA reads TGTGCCAGCAGTAGAGGAAGGGGGGAGCTGTTTTTT. Its translation is CASSRGRGELFF. The chain joins TRBV6-5 to TRBJ2-2; D is ambiguous. Trimming left V 5 bases short and J 8 bases short, with 9 bases between. This CDR3 has 12 amino acids. The V gene's germline CDR1 is MNHEY and CDR2 SVGAGI.

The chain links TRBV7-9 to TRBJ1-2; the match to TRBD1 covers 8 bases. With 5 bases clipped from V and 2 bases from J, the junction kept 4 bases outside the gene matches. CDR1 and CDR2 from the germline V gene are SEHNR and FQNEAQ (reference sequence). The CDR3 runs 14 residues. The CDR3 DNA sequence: TGTGCCAGCAGCCCGGACAGGGTGAACTATGGCTACACCTTC. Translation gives CASSPDRVNYGYTF.